The 32 T cell receptor beta chains below were found in one sample sequenced in a study of blood T cells in healthy people across ages. A second PCR of about 6 to 11 cycles used a sample-barcoded 5' primer and a J-beta primer mix. Each CDR3 protein is one row after TCRdb ran MiXCR on the 5' RACE reads. The table has 540,000 or so distinct CDR3 sequences, approximately 25% seen once. These data also featured in a second study, about T cells of mothers and their children.

Material for sequencing was blood. The receptors here all came from a boy aged 5 to 17 in good health.

This chain links TRBV12-5 with TRBJ2-7, with 7 nucleotides matching TRBD1. Germline CDR1 reads LGHNT; CDR2 reads FRNRAP. The CDR3 consists of 16 residues. V lost 3 bases, J lost 4 bases, and 12 bases stayed unmatched. DNA of the CDR3: TGTGCTAGTGGTTTACCGGTCGAGGGGGCCCCTTACGAGCAGTACTTC. It yields the protein CASGLPVEGAPYEQYF.

This clonotype has more than one count but fewer than ten. The chain employs TRBV6-1 and TRBJ1-1; 9 bases match TRBD1. V was clipped by 8 bases and J by 6 bases; unmatched bases: 4. From germline, CDR1 is MNHNS and CDR2 SASEGT. There are 12 residues in the CDR3. The CDR3 bases are TGTGCCAGCGAGGACAGGGGAGCTGAAGCTTTCTTT. Its protein is CASEDRGAEAFF.

This clonotype was seen a handful of times. The V call is TRBV27, the J call TRBJ2-5, with 7 bases identical to TRBD1. The CDR3 loop spans 14 amino acids. The V gene end was trimmed by 6 bases and the J gene end by 1 base; junction bases not matched to a gene: 5. CDR1 is MNHEY and CDR2 is SMNVEV in the germline V gene (reference sequence). The DNA for the CDR3 is TGTGCCAGCAGCCGACAGGGTCCCCAAGAGACCCAGTACTTC. It translates to CASSRQGPQETQYF.

A note on this clonotype: A read error is likely, as this CDR3 ends without the conserved phenylalanine or tryptophan. This chain links TRBV20-1 with TRBJ1-2; no reliable D call. V lost 6 bases to trimming and J lost 5 bases, with 7 bases between them. CDR1 DFQATT and CDR2 SNEGSKA come from the germline V gene (reference sequence). The CDR3 is 10 residues long. The CDR3 reads CSAPDYGYTL. Written as DNA, the CDR3 is TGCAGTGCGCCAGATTATGGCTACACCCTC.

The DNA of the CDR3 is TGTGCCAGCAGCTTAACGACAGGACTATCTGGAAACACCATATATTTT. Amino acid sequence: CASSLTTGLSGNTIYF. The rearrangement links TRBV7-9 to TRBJ1-3, with a possible D match to TRBD1 (6 bases). The germline gives CDR1 SEHNR, CDR2 FQNEAQ (reference sequence). CDR3 length equals 16 residues. The ends were cut back, 2 bases at V and 1 base at J, with 12 bases in the middle.

The chain's CDR3 is CASSIEGGGYNEQFF. The CDR3 DNA reads TGTGCCAGCAGTATAGAGGGAGGGGGGTACAATGAGCAGTTCTTC. The V call is TRBV6-1, the J call TRBJ2-1, with a weak D call TRBD2 (7 bases). The V gene's germline CDR1 is MNHNS and CDR2 SASEGT. The ends were cut back, 5 bases at V and 4 bases at J, with 15 bases in the middle. This CDR3 comprises 15 residues.

Only a few counts were recorded for this clonotype. The rearrangement links TRBV12-3 or TRBV12-4 to TRBJ1-1, with D perhaps TRBD1 (5 bases). Trimming took 2 bases from V and 6 from J, leaving 7 bases between them. The CDR3 extends over 12 amino acids. Here the CDR3 DNA reads TGTGCCAGCAGTTTAATGGGGGCTGAAGCTTTCTTT. Translated, it gives CASSLMGAEAFF.

Only a few counts were recorded for this clonotype. The chain joins TRBV25-1 to TRBJ2-1, with TRBD2 as a possible D gene (5 bases). This CDR3 contains 16 residues. The germline V gene encodes CDR1 MGHDK and CDR2 SYGVNS. V was clipped by 1 base and J by 4 bases, with 14 bases between them. The CDR3 nucleotides read TGTGCCAGCAGTGAATTGTGGAGACTATCATACAATGAGCAGTTCTTC. Its translation: CASSELWRLSYNEQFF. Full variable domain (remainder filled in from reference TRBV25-1 and TRBJ2-1): EADIYQTPRYLVIGTGKKITLECSQTMGHDKMYWYQQDPGMELHLIHYSYGVNSTEKGDLSSESTVSRIRTEHFPLTLESARPSHTSQYLCASSELWRLSYNEQFFGPGTRLTVL.

This clonotype occurred a few times. This chain links TRBV27 with TRBJ2-5; the D gene could be TRBD1 or TRBD2 (5 bases each). The ends were cut back, 6 bases at V and 0 bases at J, with 11 bases in the middle. Germline V CDR1 and CDR2: MNHEY, SMNVEV (reference sequence). This CDR3 is built from 14 residues. This CDR3 is CASRNRRYQETQYF. The CDR3 DNA reads as TGTGCCAGCAGGAACAGGAGGTACCAAGAGACCCAGTACTTC.

The chain uses TRBV7-8 and TRBJ2-5, with TRBD1 as a possible D gene (6 bases). The CDR3 extends over 16 amino acids. Germline V CDR1 and CDR2: SGHVS, FQNEAQ. V gave up 0 bases and J gave up 4 bases, with 15 bases separating them. The CDR3 coding sequence is TGTGCCAGCAGCTTAGCGGGGCAGGGGCGTACAGAGACCCAGTACTTC. This sequence encodes CASSLAGQGRTETQYF.

This clonotype was found many times. Here the CDR3 reads CASSYSVGSPSHSGANVLTF. DNA for the CDR3: TGTGCCAGCAGTTACTCAGTAGGCAGTCCGTCCCACTCTGGGGCCAACGTCCTGACTTTC. This chain links TRBV6-5 with TRBJ2-6; D is ambiguous. With 0 bases removed from V and 0 bases from J, the gap between germline ends came to 18 bases. This CDR3 has 20 residues. Germline loops: CDR1 MNHEY, CDR2 SVGAGI.

This chain connects TRBV10-3 to TRBJ2-7; 10 bases are a match to TRBD2. Losses at the gene ends were 10 bases for V and 1 base for J; bases not matched to a gene: 4. The CDR3 is 13 residues long. Per germline, CDR1 ENHRY and CDR2 SYGVKD. In nucleotides, the CDR3 is TGTGCCACTTTAGCGGGAGGATCCTACGAGCAGTACTTC. It codes for CATLAGGSYEQYF.

This clonotype appeared a few times. J is TRBJ2-1 and V is TRBV7-3, with 9 bases that match TRBD1. The CDR3 has 15 residues. The germline V gene encodes CDR1 SGHTA and CDR2 FQGTGA. V dropped 5 bases and J dropped 5; count of bases not matched to a gene: 7. The CDR3 here is CASSHGTGTHNEQFF. CDR3 DNA: TGTGCCAGCAGCCACGGGACAGGGACCCACAATGAGCAGTTCTTC.

This clonotype was observed a few times. The chain joins TRBV7-9 to TRBJ1-1; D ambiguous. Germline V gives CDR1 SEHNR, CDR2 FQNEAQ (reference sequence). Deletions cut 2 bases from V and 8 bases from J, with 3 bases between. The CDR3 has 10 amino acids. CDR3 bases: TGTGCCAGCAGCTTACGGGAAGCTTTCTTT. Encoded protein: CASSLREAFF.

This sequence joins TRBV7-2 and TRBJ2-5, with D uncertain. The CDR3 is 14 amino acids. V dropped 5 bases and J dropped 5 bases, with 15 bases sitting between them. Germline CDR1 and CDR2: SGHTA and FQGNSA. The CDR3, as DNA: TGTGCCAGCAGCGAGCCACCTGGTTACGAGACCCAGTACTTC. Translating gives CASSEPPGYETQYF.

In this sample, this clonotype turned up many times. The J gene is TRBJ2-7, the V gene TRBV6-6; 8 positions agree with TRBD2. CDR1 is MNHNY, CDR2 SVGAGI, per germline (reference sequence). The J segment lost 4 bases and the V segment lost 6 bases, leaving 5 bases of the junction unmatched. The CDR3 extends over 13 amino acids. This CDR3 is CASSPGLGYEQYF. The CDR3 region has the DNA TGTGCCAGCAGCCCGGGACTAGGATACGAGCAGTACTTC.

The chain recombines TRBV7-8 with TRBJ1-1, with D perhaps matching TRBD1 (5 bases). The V and J ends lost 4 bases and 6 bases respectively, with 12 bases between them. Germline CDR1 and CDR2: SGHVS and FQNEAQ. The CDR3 consists of 13 residues. The CDR3 loop reads CASSSTGGPEAFF. The CDR3 DNA follows: TGTGCCAGCAGCTCCACAGGAGGCCCTGAAGCTTTCTTT.

The chain employs TRBV6-2 or TRBV6-3 and TRBJ2-7, with D perhaps matching TRBD1 or TRBD2 (6 bases each). Germline loops: CDR1 MNHEY, CDR2 SVGEGT. Trimming took 5 bases from V and 2 from J, leaving 13 bases between them. This CDR3 comprises 14 residues. The CDR3 DNA is TGTGCCAGCAGTGATAGGGGGGCCACCTACGAGCAGTACTTC. Amino acid sequence: CASSDRGATYEQYF.

The chain joins TRBV24-1 to TRBJ1-1; D gene unclear. CDR1 and CDR2 from the germline V gene are KGHDR and SFDVKD. The CDR3 is made up of 13 amino acids. V was trimmed by 2 bases and J by 8 bases, leaving 11 bases between them. The CDR3 DNA follows: TGTGCCACCAGTGATTCGACAAGCCCCGAAGCTTTCTTT. The encoded protein is CATSDSTSPEAFF.

The chain links TRBV5-1 to TRBJ2-1; D perhaps matches TRBD2 (7 bases). V was trimmed by 7 bases and J by 5 bases, leaving 13 bases between them. CDR3 length: 13 residues. Looked up from germline, CDR1 is SGHRS and CDR2 is YFSETQ. CDR3 nucleotides: TGCGCCAGCGTAAGGGGGGGAAACAATGAGCAGTTCTTC. Residues: CASVRGGNNEQFF.

The chain employs TRBV7-2 and TRBJ1-6; D is unresolved. There are 16 residues in the CDR3. CDR1 SGHTA and CDR2 FQGNSA come from the germline V gene. V gave up 2 bases and J gave up 8 bases, with 16 bases separating them. CDR3 bases: TGTGCCAGCAGCTTAAATAGCGGAAGGTTGTATTCACCCCTCCACTTT. Encoded protein: CASSLNSGRLYSPLHF.

Ten or more counts support this clonotype. The chain recombines TRBV5-1 with TRBJ2-1; no clear D. The CDR3 extends over 16 amino acids. V lost 4 bases, J lost 2 bases, and 16 bases lay in between. Germline V lookup: CDR1 SGHRS, CDR2 YFSETQ. As DNA, the CDR3 is TGCGCCAGCAGCCCCTCATTACCCCGTCCCTACAATGAGCAGTTCTTC. Translation: CASSPSLPRPYNEQFF.

This clonotype was counted between two and nine times. This chain joins TRBV27 and TRBJ2-7, with TRBD2 identical over 8 bases. J gave up 1 base and V 8 bases, and 10 bases lay outside the gene matches. The CDR3 is 15 residues long. CDR1 and CDR2 from the germline V gene are MNHEY and SMNVEV (reference sequence). The DNA of the CDR3 is TGTGCCAGCGCCCCAAGCGGGAGCGGTTCCTACGAGCAGTACTTC. It translates to CASAPSGSGSYEQYF.

This clonotype was counted only a few times. The chain is built from TRBV4-3 and TRBJ1-5, with no clear D. Germline V gene data show CDR1 as LGHNA and CDR2 as YSLEER. Trimming took off 0 bases at V and 11 bases at J, with 14 bases between the two ends. The CDR3 is made up of 14 amino acids. The CDR3 DNA follows: TGCGCCAGCAGCCAAGATCAATGGGAGGGTACCCAGCATTTT. Its protein product is CASSQDQWEGTQHF.

V gene TRBV7-9 combines with J gene TRBJ1-2; 9 bases line up with TRBD1. Germline CDR1 reads SEHNR; CDR2 reads FQNEAQ (reference sequence). The CDR3 has 14 amino acids. Unmatched junction bases numbered 7, after V lost 3 bases and J lost 8 bases. The DNA of the CDR3 is TGTGCCAGCAGCTTCCCGGGACAGGGTTTAGGCTACACCTTC. It specifies CASSFPGQGLGYTF. The whole variable domain, filled in from reference TRBV7-9 and TRBJ1-2, reads DTGVSQNPRHKITKRGQNVTFRCDPISEHNRLYWYRQTLGQGPEFLTYFQNEAQLEKSRLLSDRFSAERPKGSFSTLEIQRTEQGDSAMYLCASSFPGQGLGYTFGSGTRLTVV.

The V gene is TRBV9, the J gene TRBJ1-5; D gene unclear. V was cut by 3 bases and J by 1 base, with 8 bases left in between. The CDR3 covers 14 residues. Germline loops: CDR1 SGDLS, CDR2 YYNGEE. Here the CDR3 reads CASSGAPSNQPQHF. For the CDR3, the DNA is TGTGCCAGCAGCGGCGCCCCCAGCAATCAGCCCCAGCATTTT.

In nucleotides, the CDR3 is TGTGCCAGCAGTTCATTCAGCGGTAGACCAGATACGCAGTATTTT. It specifies CASSSFSGRPDTQYF. The chain recombines TRBV12-3 or TRBV12-4 with TRBJ2-3; tentative D call: TRBD2 (5 bases). The CDR3 consists of 15 residues. V shed 4 bases and J shed 4 bases, with 15 bases lying between them.

The chain carries TRBV28 and TRBJ2-1; no definite D call. The J call may be wrong; the DNA end is better matched by TRBJ2-7. The CDR3 contains 17 residues. CDR1 is MDHEN, CDR2 SYDVKM, per germline. CDR3 coding DNA: TGTGCCAGCAGCCCTGCCCAACCGAGCCCTCGGGCTAACGAGCAGTACTTC. Encoded protein: CASSPAQPSPRANEQYF.

This clonotype occurred a few times. V usage is TRBV3-1 and J usage is TRBJ2-5, with TRBD2 matching over 15 bases. The J call may not be correct, given that the DNA end is closer to TRBJ2-1. Per germline, CDR1 LGHDT and CDR2 YNNKEL (reference sequence). CDR3 length: 20 residues. This chain's CDR3 is CASSQDRRTSGRAVWDEQFF. Here the CDR3 DNA reads TGTGCCAGCAGCCAAGATCGCCGGACTAGCGGGAGGGCCGTTTGGGATGAGCAGTTCTTC.

The genes are TRBV6-2 or TRBV6-3 and TRBJ2-1, with D hard to call. The closer fit of TRBJ2-7 to the DNA end suggests the J call may be wrong. The germline V gene has CDR1 MNHEY and CDR2 SVGEGT. The length of the CDR3 is 12 residues. The CDR3 sequence: CASSYSKYEQYF. CDR3 DNA: TGTGCCAGCAGTTACTCGAAATACGAGCAGTACTTC.

This clonotype was counted between two and nine times. The chain employs TRBV7-2 and TRBJ1-4, with D uncertain. Looked up from germline, CDR1 is SGHTA and CDR2 is FQGNSA. V lost 7 bases, J lost 4 bases, and 13 bases lay in between. This CDR3 comprises 14 residues. CDR3 DNA sequence: TGTGCCAGCAATGGTGGGGTCATTAATGAAAAACTGTTTTTT. As protein: CASNGGVINEKLFF. The complete variable domain, with remaining parts taken from reference TRBV7-2 and TRBJ1-4, reads GAGVSQSPSNKVTEKGKDVELRCDPISGHTALYWYRQSLGQGLEFLIYFQGNSAPDKSGLPSDRFSAERTGGSVSTLTIQRTQQEDSAVYLCASNGGVINEKLFFGSGTQLSVL.

This clonotype was picked up a small number of times. This sequence joins TRBV7-2 and TRBJ2-3; D is perhaps TRBD2 (5 bases). V gave up 1 base and J gave up 4 bases, with 6 bases separating them. Germline CDR1 SGHTA, CDR2 FQGNSA. The CDR3 covers 13 residues. CDR3 residues: CASSLVSADTQYF. The CDR3 DNA follows: TGTGCCAGCAGCTTAGTTAGCGCAGATACGCAGTATTTT.